A single T cell receptor beta chain is shown here with its context. This clone was found many times. Which antigen it targets is not known. Qualities for individual bases were not recorded, and no much larger clone is one base off. The entire isolated RNA was reverse transcribed using the High Capacity cDNA Reverse Transcription Kit, and thus expressed TCRB transcripts were sequenced. Deep immunoSEQ sequencing was performed on naive, central memory and regulatory T cell samples, with an average of around 3.5 million total reads per sample. Sorted cells were lysed in RLT buffer, and RNA was extracted using DNase-treated RNeasy Micro or Mini kits according to cell number. Each cell subset was processed on its own to prevent cross-contamination, while patient and healthy donor samples were processed together. The immunoSEQ multiplex PCR was used to amplify TCRB sequences from cDNA, yielding 87-bp fragments that span the CDR3 region. Sequencing of the amplicons was done on the Illumina HiSeq platform. On the study's bioinformatics: Synthetic template baselines were used to correct PCR bias computationally, reads within Hamming distance 2 were collapsed, and singletons that could not be merged were discarded. Reads were aligned against IMGT to assign V, D and J genes, CDR3 length and insertions or deletions at six rearrangement sites. Clonotype counts were normalized to sorted cell number within each subset before computing true diversity and Gini coefficients with the tcR R package. Repertoire sharing was quantified using the overlap coefficient calculated on TCRB nucleotide sequences. The source is immuneACCESS, and TCRdb retained only in-frame sequences with V and J called. Part of the clones is not carried over; for the studies checked, unresolved V genes explain less than half of this, and the remainder is unexplained. Clone size and the V and J calls come from that table; the DNA yielded D and trimming. This sample comprises about 150,000 clones, approximately 8.1% of them detected only once. The ten most abundant clones make up around 0.9% of the sample.

Counted from cysteine to phenylalanine, this CDR3 has 16 amino acids. Solely the CDR3 DNA is kept, with 48 bases framed from the first base. The germline V gene gives CDR1 as SGHNT and CDR2 as YENEEA. Trimming accounts for 4 bases at V and 1 base at J, while the number of junction bases matched to no gene is 5. This sample was taken from a study of beta chain features in type 1 diabetes (dated by TCRdb to 2016 to 2019). A note on the overall study: Mean age, gender distribution, total cell number and subset yield did not differ between patients and healthy donors. A total of roughly 100 million sorted cells were examined across all samples, and the number of cells per subset was strongly correlated with RNA yield. In the study, recently diagnosed type 1 diabetes patients and matched healthy donors were compared on the TCRB repertoires of their sorted circulating CD4+ T cell subsets. Regulatory and stem cell-like memory subsets were isolated from only 8 patients and about eight healthy donors, whereas naive and central memory subsets came from all 30 or so donors. Findings and caveats that apply to the study as a whole: PCR may preferentially amplify shorter templates, but because patient and control samples were amplified and corrected together, any resulting skew would affect both groups equally. Fewer insertions and more nucleotide deletions at VDJ recombination sites were observed in patients with type 1 diabetes, implying thymic rearrangement abnormalities. Because small numbers of individuals were included in the HLA sub-analyses, any influence of HLA type on TCRB rearrangement was left unresolved. In all four CD4+ subsets, TCRB CDR3 length was moderately but significantly shorter in type 1 diabetes patients. Sequencing cDNA rather than genomic DNA could over-represent highly expressing activated cells, although activation and CD3 levels did not differ between groups. Naive, central memory and regulatory TCRB repertoires appeared to be more alike among patients than among healthy donors.

Each donor gave one peripheral blood draw, roughly 120 mL on average, collected into heparinised tubes. Naive, central memory, regulatory and stem cell-like memory CD4+ T cells were sorted on a BD FACSAria II using a panel including CD45RO, CCR7, CD25, CD127, CD95 and CD27. Every sorted population had a purity above 98%. PBMCs were isolated immediately by Lymphoprep density gradient centrifugation and stained directly without culture. So that batch effects would be minimized, each experiment stained and sorted samples in pairs, pairing one healthy donor with one patient. Material: central memory CD4+ T cells from blood. The origin of this receptor is a woman in her thirties or forties with type 1 diabetes. The chain was built from TRBV11-3 and TRBJ2-2; the junction holds 8 bases that match TRBD2. CDR3 reads: CASSSPSGRNTGELFF. The base sequence is TGTGCCAGCAGCTCCCCTAGCGGGCGGAACACCGGGGAGCTGTTTTTT.